A single sample gave rise to the 23 T cell receptor beta chains below, sequenced in a study of blood T cell repertoires in COVID-19. Assay used: immunoSEQ multiplex PCR; TCRdb lists only in-frame clones, some missing. Of under 170,000 clones listed, about four fifths are singletons. Sequencing was performed on peripheral blood. These receptors came from a man aged 65-85 years with acute or convalescent COVID-19.

This clone was recorded only once. This rearrangement joins TRBV5-1 to TRBJ2-1; 7 bases agree with TRBD1. This CDR3 spans 15 amino acids. Unmatched junction bases numbered 9, after V lost 4 bases and J lost 5 bases. The germline gives CDR1 SGHRS, CDR2 YFSETQ. The CDR3 DNA sequence: TGCGCCAGCAGCCCCAGTAACAGGGGCGACAATGAGCAGTTCTTC. It encodes CASSPSNRGDNEQFF.

This clone has at least ten counts. The chain carries TRBV4-1 and TRBJ2-1; D is perhaps TRBD2 (5 bases). Trimming took off 2 bases at V and 2 bases at J, with 13 bases between the two ends. This CDR3 is 16 amino acids long. The germline CDR1 and CDR2 sequences are MGHRA and YSYEKL. CDR3 in DNA: TGCGCCAGCAGCCAATTACGACTACTAGCCTACAATGAGCAGTTCTTC. As protein: CASSQLRLLAYNEQFF.

This clone was detected only once. The J gene is TRBJ2-7, the V gene TRBV5-1; TRBD1 aligns across 12 bases. Germline V gene lookup returns CDR1 SGHRS and CDR2 YFSETQ. This CDR3 region has 15 residues. Unmatched junction bases numbered 6, after V lost 1 base and J lost 7 bases. The CDR3 coding sequence is TGCGCCAGCAGCTTGCAGGGACAGGGGGCAAGGGAGCAGTACTTC. Translation gives CASSLQGQGAREQYF.

With regard to this clone: Other DNA sequences in this sample translate to the same CDR3. The chain employs TRBV3-1 (or the pseudogene TRBV3-2) and TRBJ1-3; no clear D gene. The CDR3 length is 15 residues. The germline CDR1 and CDR2 sequences are LGHDT and YNNKEL (reference sequence). V lost 3 bases, J lost 0 bases, and 9 bases lay in between. The CDR3 DNA reads as TGTGCCAGCAGCCAGGACTCGAGCTCTGGAAACACCATATATTTT. Its protein is CASSQDSSSGNTIYF.

This chain uses TRBV28 with TRBJ1-5, with 8 bases that match TRBD1. Germline V gene lookup returns CDR1 MDHEN and CDR2 SYDVKM. J lost 7 bases, V lost 5 bases, and 7 bases had no gene match. This CDR3 has 14 residues. CDR3: CASSPQTGVQPQHF. The CDR3 DNA is TGTGCCAGCAGTCCCCAGACAGGGGTGCAGCCCCAGCATTTT.

This chain connects TRBV29-1 to TRBJ2-3; D gene uncertain. Germline CDR1 is SQVTM and CDR2 is ANQGSEA. The CDR3 extends over 15 amino acids. The V and J ends lost 0 bases and 3 bases respectively, with 13 bases between them. CDR3 coding DNA: TGCAGCGTTGAAGAGATCCCGGCAGGAACAGATACGCAGTATTTT. It specifies CSVEEIPAGTDTQYF.

This chain uses TRBV5-6 with TRBJ2-7; 7 bases line up with TRBD2. Per the germline V gene, CDR1 is SGHDT and CDR2 is YYEEEE. This CDR3 is 13 amino acids long. V gave up 1 base and J gave up 7 bases; unmatched junction bases: 5. The CDR3 sequence: CASSLTSAGEQYF. The CDR3 DNA reads TGTGCCAGCAGCTTGACTAGCGCGGGGGAGCAGTACTTC.

J is TRBJ2-3 and V is TRBV7-3; 8 nucleotides agree with TRBD1. The CDR3 contains 15 residues. Germline-derived CDR1 and CDR2 are SGHTA and FQGTGA. The junction had 5 bases not matched to a gene; V was cut back by 5 bases and J by 1 base. The CDR3 loop is CASSIPTGGTDTQYF. CDR3 DNA: TGTGCCAGCAGCATCCCGACAGGGGGCACAGATACGCAGTATTTT.

The chain employs TRBV5-6 and TRBJ1-1, with TRBD1 matching 8 bases. V dropped 3 bases and J dropped 11; count of bases not matched to a gene: 9. The CDR3 spans 13 residues. Germline CDR1 SGHDT, CDR2 YYEEEE. The CDR3 spells CASSSYLTGGAFF. In DNA, the CDR3 is TGTGCCAGCAGCTCCTATCTAACAGGGGGGGCTTTCTTT. The full variable domain, rest sourced from reference TRBV5-6 and TRBJ1-1, is DAGVTQSPTHLIKTRGQQVTLRCSPKSGHDTVSWYQQALGQGPQFIFQYYEEEERQRGNFPDRFSGHQFPNYSSELNVNALLLGDSALYLCASSSYLTGGAFFGQGTRLTVV.

The V and J genes are TRBV3-1 (or the pseudogene TRBV3-2) and TRBJ2-5; possible D gene TRBD1, 5 bases. Germline assignment: CDR1 LGHDT and CDR2 YNNKEL (reference sequence). CDR3 length equals 16 residues. V lost 2 bases and J lost 1, with 14 bases in between. The CDR3 region is CASSQLGVGAQETQYF. CDR3 nucleotides: TGTGCCAGCAGCCAATTGGGCGTAGGGGCCCAAGAGACCCAGTACTTC.

This chain connects TRBV5-1 to TRBJ2-2, with TRBD2 as a possible D gene (6 bases). The CDR3 spans 16 residues. Germline loops: CDR1 SGHRS, CDR2 YFSETQ. V was trimmed by 4 bases and J by 6 bases, leaving 19 bases between them. In DNA form, the CDR3 reads TGCGCCAGCAGCGTCCCCGGGAGCGCCTCGGCCGGGGAGCTGTTTTTT. Translation gives CASSVPGSASAGELFF.

This sequence joins TRBV5-1 and TRBJ2-1; 9 bases are a match to TRBD1. CDR3 length: 16 residues. V gave up 4 bases and J gave up 4 bases; unmatched junction bases: 9. Germline lookup yields CDR1 SGHRS and CDR2 YFSETQ. The CDR3 DNA sequence: TGCGCCAGCAGCCTTAATACAGGGGGCCTGTACAATGAGCAGTTCTTC. This translates into CASSLNTGGLYNEQFF.

The chain employs TRBV2 and TRBJ1-6, with D possibly being TRBD1 (5 bases). The CDR3 runs to 15 residues. Germline values: CDR1 SNHLY, CDR2 FYNNEI. Between the trimmed V and J ends, which lost 3 bases and 4 bases, there was a span of 10 bases. CDR3 sequence reads: CASSESGGYNSPLHF. The CDR3 DNA sequence: TGTGCCAGCAGTGAGTCCGGGGGATATAATTCACCCCTCCACTTT.

This clone was observed a few times. This chain links TRBV6-5 with TRBJ1-5; D is ambiguous. The V end was cut by 0 bases, the J end by 7 bases, with 7 bases between. CDR1 and CDR2 from the germline V gene are MNHEY and SVGAGI. CDR3 length: 13 residues. This CDR3 reads CASSYSAGQPQHF. CDR3 nucleotide sequence: TGTGCCAGCAGTTACTCGGCAGGCCAGCCCCAGCATTTT.

The rearrangement joins TRBV24-1 to TRBJ2-5, with a tentative D call TRBD2 (6 bases). Trimming removed 5 bases at V and 4 bases at J, with 13 bases between. Germline assignment: CDR1 KGHDR and CDR2 SFDVKD. The CDR3 runs to 14 residues. The chain's CDR3 is CATSARGLSETQYF. CDR3 in DNA: TGTGCCACCAGTGCGCGGGGTTTGTCAGAGACCCAGTACTTC.

This clone was detected a few times. The chain uses TRBV27 and TRBJ2-1, with 8 bases lining up with TRBD2. Losses at the gene ends were 7 bases for V and 0 bases for J; bases not matched to a gene: 5. The CDR3 is 15 residues long. Germline assignment: CDR1 MNHEY and CDR2 SMNVEV (reference sequence). CDR3 sequence reads: CASTASGSSYNEQFF. As DNA, the CDR3 is TGTGCCAGCACCGCAAGCGGGAGCTCCTACAATGAGCAGTTCTTC.

The gene calls are TRBV2 and TRBJ1-5; D not certain. V was trimmed by 2 bases and J by 0 bases, leaving 8 bases between them. The CDR3 contains 15 residues. CDR1 is SNHLY and CDR2 is FYNNEI in the germline V gene. The CDR3 here is CASSEMSNSNQPQHF. The CDR3 nucleotides read TGTGCCAGCAGTGAAATGAGCAATAGCAATCAGCCCCAGCATTTT. Supplemented by reference TRBV2 and TRBJ1-5, the full variable domain reads EPEVTQTPSHQVTQMGQEVILRCVPISNHLYFYWYRQILGQKVEFLVSFYNNEISEKSEIFDDQFSVERPDGSNFTLKIRSTKLEDSAMYFCASSEMSNSNQPQHFGDGTRLSIL.

The rearrangement links TRBV6-5 to TRBJ2-1; a possible D gene is TRBD2 (6 bases). The V gene lost 8 bases and the J gene lost 7 bases, with 12 bases spanning the gap. The CDR3 covers 12 residues. CDR1 is MNHEY and CDR2 is SVGAGI in the germline V gene. The CDR3 sequence is CASGGTLNEQFF. For the CDR3, the DNA is TGTGCCAGCGGCGGGACTCTGAATGAGCAGTTCTTC.

The V and J genes are TRBV29-1 and TRBJ2-7; 12 bases are a match to TRBD1. Germline assignment: CDR1 SQVTM and CDR2 ANQGSEA. V lost 4 bases, J lost 6 bases, and 1 base stayed unmatched. This CDR3 comprises 12 residues. CDR3 sequence reads: CSVGDRGLEQYF. CDR3 DNA: TGCAGCGTTGGGGACAGGGGGCTCGAGCAGTACTTC.

The rearrangement links TRBV6-5 to TRBJ2-5; perhaps TRBD2 as D (5 bases). The germline CDR1 and CDR2 sequences are MNHEY and SVGAGI. The CDR3 consists of 15 residues. Trimming cost V 7 bases and J 4 bases, with 19 bases left between them. CDR3 coding DNA: TGTGCCAGCAACTCCTACCTGGGGAGCGGAGAGACCCAGTACTTC. It codes for CASNSYLGSGETQYF.

J is TRBJ2-1 and V is TRBV11-3, with 9 bases matching TRBD2. The CDR3 is 16 amino acids. CDR1 is SGHNT and CDR2 is YENEEA in the germline V gene. The ends lost 3 bases at V and 8 bases at J; junction bases unmatched: 11. For the CDR3, the DNA is TGTGCCAGCAGCTTGGATGGGCGGGGGGGCCTAGATGAGCAGTTCTTC. Translation gives CASSLDGRGGLDEQFF.

The V gene is TRBV6-7, the J gene TRBJ2-1, with D possibly being TRBD1 (5 bases). Being an ORF, TRBV6-7 has a function that is uncertain. V was shortened by 8 bases and J by 8 bases, with 19 bases between the two germline ends. The CDR3 is made up of 14 amino acids. The CDR3 coding sequence is TGTGCCAGCTTTCTTCTGGGGCAGTTCGATGAGCAGTTCTTC. It specifies CASFLLGQFDEQFF.

The chain couples TRBV18 to TRBJ1-2; the D gene is possibly TRBD1 (6 bases). The CDR3 runs 15 residues. Trimming removed 6 bases from V and 5 bases from J, with 19 bases in between. CDR1 and CDR2 from the germline V gene are KGHSH and LQKENI. The CDR3 region has the DNA TGTGCCAGCTCCCACGGGACAAAGGAAGCGTATGGCTACACCTTC. Translation gives CASSHGTKEAYGYTF.